This T cell receptor beta chain was found in a study of blood T cell repertoires in COVID-19. Sequenced by immunoSEQ multiplex PCR; TCRdb stores in-frame clones only, minus some. The repertoire holds about 26,000 clones, with 90% as singletons. The TCR was taken from a human donor in a cohort sampled during active COVID-19. The specimen was peripheral blood.

Here the CDR3 reads CARQLGLAGGSSYNEQFF. The CDR3 DNA reads as TGTGCCAGACAATTAGGGCTAGCGGGGGGGAGCTCCTACAATGAGCAGTTCTTC. V is TRBV11-3 and J is TRBJ2-1; 12 positions match TRBD2. The CDR3 runs to 18 residues. CDR1 is SGHNT, CDR2 YENEEA, per germline. V shed 9 bases and J 0 bases; nucleotides not matched to a gene: 12.